This TCR beta chain was retrieved from a study of T cell changes during pregnancy in multiple sclerosis (dated by TCRdb to about 2019). For context, the study as a whole: The study examined how the T cell repertoire changed over the course of pregnancy in women with multiple sclerosis.

V is pruned by 4 bases and J by 7 bases, leaving 6 bases of the junction without a gene match. The CDR3 starts with the cysteine, ends with the phenylalanine, and has 16 residues. Only the CDR3 DNA stays, 48 bases, in frame from base 1. The germline V gene provides CDR1 SGHRS and CDR2 YFSETQ. This clone was detected once. No cognate antigen has been identified for it. No base qualities exist here, and no much larger clone lies one base off it. Library creation used the immunoSEQ multiplex PCR assay. TCRdb took this table from immuneACCESS and kept in-frame rearrangements with V and J called. Such tables lack part of the clones; where checked against another copy, unresolved V genes explain under half of the gap, and the rest is unexplained. The sample has about 41,000 clones on record, around nine tenths of them singletons. The top ten constitute around 7% of the sample.

The chain couples TRBV5-1 to TRBJ2-1; 15 bases in the middle match TRBD2. This receptor was identified in a female donor with multiple sclerosis, enrolled in a pregnancy study. The sequencing here drew on CD8+ T cells from peripheral blood mononuclear cells, taken in the third trimester of pregnancy. The nucleotides read TGCGCCAGCAGCCTACGGACTAGCGGGGGGGTGAATGAGCAGTTCTTC. Translated, this gives CASSLRTSGGVNEQFF.